The 20 T cell receptor beta chains listed next were all sequenced from one sample in a study of vaccination and CD4 T cells after COVID-19. Treatment given: roughly nine-day PBMC culture with coronavirus spike peptide pools or control peptides (ViraFEST assay). Which antigens these TCRs recognize remains unknown. Researchers used the Oncomine TCR Beta short-read assay to sequence DNA from cultured CD4+ T cells. TCRdb processed the PCR reads anew with MiXCR; each CDR3 protein has one entry. The data show more than 9,500 distinct CDR3 sequences, approximately 60% seen once. Input material: CD4+ T cells from blood, cultured in vitro. The receptors originated from a human donor who had recovered from COVID-19.

The CDR3 bases are TGTGCCAGCAGTTTATTCGCAGGGGGCATGCACACTGAAGCTTTCTTT. Amino acids: CASSLFAGGMHTEAFF. The J gene is TRBJ1-1, the V gene TRBV28; 8 positions agree with TRBD1. This CDR3 is built from 16 residues. CDR1 and CDR2 from the germline V gene are MDHEN and SYDVKM. V lost 1 base, J lost 3 bases, and 7 bases stayed unmatched.

The chain has TRBV6-1 and TRBJ1-2; 7 nucleotides agree with TRBD1. V was clipped by 7 bases and J by 4 bases; unmatched bases: 6. In germline, CDR1 is MNHNS, CDR2 SASEGT. This CDR3 contains 13 residues. CDR3 sequence (DNA): TGTGCCAGCAAAGCGACAGGGTTCTATGGCTACACCTTC. Translating gives CASKATGFYGYTF.

The rearrangement links TRBV2 to TRBJ2-5; 7 bases map to TRBD2. The CDR3 extends over 14 amino acids. With V trimmed by 2 bases and J by 5 bases, 5 bases remained unmatched. Germline V gene lookup returns CDR1 SNHLY and CDR2 FYNNEI. The CDR3 here is CASSEWRERETQYF. CDR3 coding DNA: TGTGCCAGCAGTGAATGGCGGGAGAGGGAGACCCAGTACTTC.

This chain uses TRBV7-9 with TRBJ2-7; D is uncertain. CDR3 size: 11 residues. V was pared by 5 bases and J by 0 bases, with 2 bases between. Per the germline V gene, CDR1 is SEHNR and CDR2 is FQNEAQ (reference sequence). The CDR3 spells CASSDSYEQYF. As DNA, the CDR3 is TGTGCCAGCAGCGACTCCTACGAGCAGTACTTC.

In regard to this clonotype: Relative to the germline gene, one junction end is altered; a read error may explain this. The chain has TRBV7-9 and TRBJ2-1; 10 bases fit TRBD2. The CDR3 extends over 21 amino acids. From germline, CDR1 is SEHNR and CDR2 FQNEAQ (reference sequence). CDR3 nucleotide sequence: TGCGCCAGCAGATTCCCCCGAAGCGGGAGGGCCGAGGTGACGAGGGGCAATGAGCAGTTCTTC. Its protein is CASRFPRSGRAEVTRGNEQFF. The full variable domain, with the rest looked up from reference TRBV7-9 and TRBJ2-1, is DTGVSQNPRHKITKRGQNVTFRCDPISEHNRLYWYRQTLGQGPEFLTYFQNEAQLEKSRLLSDRFSAERPKGSFSTLEIQRTEQGDSAMYLCASRFPRSGRAEVTRGNEQFFGPGTRLTVL.

The genes are TRBV7-2 and TRBJ1-1; no reliable D call. Trimming took 4 bases from V and 11 from J, leaving 17 bases between them. Per germline, CDR1 SGHTA and CDR2 FQGNSA. The CDR3 consists of 13 residues. DNA for the CDR3: TGTGCCAGCAGCTCCGACCTGAGGCTTTGGGCTTTCTTT. Translating it yields CASSSDLRLWAFF.

This chain joins TRBV20-1 and TRBJ1-2; 9 bases are a match to TRBD1. The CDR3 extends over 15 amino acids. The V and J ends lost 0 bases and 3 bases, in that order; junction bases with no gene match: 5. Germline lookup yields CDR1 DFQATT and CDR2 SNEGSKA (reference sequence). Written as DNA, the CDR3 is TGCAGTGCTAGAGAAACAGGGGGCTTGGACTATGGCTACACCTTC. This translates into CSARETGGLDYGYTF.

V usage is TRBV10-3 and J usage is TRBJ2-3, with 10 bases lining up with TRBD2. Germline V CDR1 and CDR2: ENHRY, SYGVKD. There are 15 residues in the CDR3. With 4 bases clipped from V and 6 bases from J, the junction kept 7 bases outside the gene matches. CDR3: CAISGPSGSSDTQYF. The CDR3 coding sequence is TGTGCCATCAGTGGTCCTAGCGGGAGTTCTGATACGCAGTATTTT.

The chain combines TRBV28 with TRBJ2-5; 8 bases map to TRBD1. V lost 4 bases, J lost 0 bases, and 7 bases stayed unmatched. The CDR3 totals 16 residues. Germline assignment: CDR1 MDHEN and CDR2 SYDVKM. Here the CDR3 reads CASSSRTGPNQETQYF. In DNA, the CDR3 is TGTGCCAGCAGTTCTCGGACAGGGCCAAACCAAGAGACCCAGTACTTC.

This clonotype was observed a few times. The chain has TRBV20-1 and TRBJ1-5; no reliable D call. V was cut by 1 base and J by 4 bases, with 11 bases left in between. The CDR3 runs to 14 residues. The germline V gene has CDR1 DFQATT and CDR2 SNEGSKA (reference sequence). Here the CDR3 reads CSARGQRPNQPQHF. The CDR3 bases are TGCAGTGCTAGAGGGCAGCGACCGAATCAGCCCCAGCATTTT.

J is TRBJ2-7 and V is TRBV20-1; 13 nucleotides match TRBD2. The CDR3 has 14 residues. In germline, CDR1 is DFQATT, CDR2 SNEGSKA (reference sequence). The V and J ends lost 6 bases and 8 bases, in that order; junction bases with no gene match: 10. CDR3 DNA: TGCAGTGCCCCGCACGGGACTAGCGGGAACAAGCAGTACTTC. This gives the protein CSAPHGTSGNKQYF.

The chain carries TRBV6-2 or TRBV6-3 and TRBJ1-2; the D gene is possibly TRBD1 (6 bases). Germline values: CDR1 MNHEY, CDR2 SVGEGT. Trimming removed 5 bases from V and 4 bases from J, with 11 bases in between. The CDR3 covers 13 residues. CDR3 bases: TGTGCCAGCAGTGACGGACAGTTCTATGGCTACACCTTC. Encoded protein: CASSDGQFYGYTF.

The V and J genes are TRBV10-3 and TRBJ1-2, with TRBD1 identical over 8 bases. After removal of 3 bases from V and 1 base from J, the junction contained 4 bases not matched to a gene. Per the germline V gene, CDR1 is ENHRY and CDR2 is SYGVKD. This CDR3 spans 15 amino acids. CDR3: CAISDHRGFNYGYTF. In nucleotides, the CDR3 is TGTGCCATCAGTGACCACAGGGGGTTTAACTATGGCTACACCTTC.

The chain is built from TRBV6-1 and TRBJ1-2; no reliable D call. Trimming cost V 2 bases and J 3 bases, with 19 bases left between them. This CDR3 is 17 amino acids long. Germline V CDR1 and CDR2: MNHNS, SASEGT. The CDR3 loop is CASSEPGQEAVYYGYTF. CDR3 coding DNA: TGTGCCAGCAGTGAACCTGGGCAGGAGGCGGTTTACTATGGCTACACCTTC.

The chain recombines TRBV24-1 with TRBJ2-3, with D hard to call. Germline CDR1 is KGHDR and CDR2 is SFDVKD. The CDR3 is made up of 15 amino acids. Trimming removed 5 bases at V and 2 bases at J, with 13 bases between. The CDR3 sequence is CATSGQRGITDTQYF. The CDR3 DNA follows: TGTGCCACCAGTGGTCAACGAGGAATCACAGATACGCAGTATTTT.

The J gene is TRBJ1-1, the V gene TRBV6-1; D might be TRBD1 (5 bases). The V gene's germline CDR1 is MNHNS and CDR2 SASEGT. The CDR3 has 14 amino acids. Trimming stripped 6 bases from V and 4 bases from J, with 15 bases between. The CDR3 here is CASSMGGGFTEAFF. The CDR3 nucleotides are TGTGCCAGCAGCATGGGGGGGGGTTTCACTGAAGCTTTCTTT.

This sequence joins TRBV6-5 and TRBJ1-5, with a weak D call TRBD1 (5 bases). Germline V gene lookup returns CDR1 MNHEY and CDR2 SVGAGI. V shed 2 bases and J shed 8 bases, with 10 bases lying between them. This CDR3 contains 13 residues. The CDR3 DNA sequence: TGTGCCAGCAGTTACCGGGGGGGGGAGCCCCAGCATTTT. Translation gives CASSYRGGEPQHF.

The V and J genes are TRBV5-1 and TRBJ2-7; 12 nucleotides align to TRBD2. The CDR3 contains 17 residues. Germline lookup yields CDR1 SGHRS and CDR2 YFSETQ. V dropped 0 bases and J dropped 2; count of bases not matched to a gene: 6. CDR3 bases: TGCGCCAGCAGCTTGGGGCTAGCGGGAGGGCCAGCCTACGAGCAGTACTTC. Its translation: CASSLGLAGGPAYEQYF. Filled out from reference TRBV5-1 and TRBJ2-7, the complete variable domain reads KAGVTQTPRYLIKTRGQQVTLSCSPISGHRSVSWYQQTPGQGLQFLFEYFSETQRNKGNFPGRFSGRQFSNSRSEMNVSTLELGDSALYLCASSLGLAGGPAYEQYFGPGTRLTVT.

The chain joins TRBV11-1 to TRBJ1-1; 7 bases match TRBD1. Germline CDR1 and CDR2: SGHAT and FQDESV (reference sequence). The V segment lost 4 bases and the J segment 1 base; nucleotides outside the gene matches: 3. CDR3 length: 14 amino acids. This CDR3 reads CASSSYRGNTEAFF. As DNA, the CDR3 is TGTGCCAGCAGCTCTTACAGGGGGAACACTGAAGCTTTCTTT.

The gene calls are TRBV20-1 and TRBJ1-1; no clear D gene. Trimming took 2 bases from V and 1 from J, leaving 14 bases between them. The CDR3 sequence is 15 residues long. Germline values: CDR1 DFQATT, CDR2 SNEGSKA (reference sequence). The chain's CDR3 is CSARRPYSGNTEAFF. In DNA, the CDR3 is TGCAGTGCTAGACGCCCCTACTCGGGGAACACTGAAGCTTTCTTT.